Each of the 5 T cell receptor beta chains below was sequenced from the same sample in a study of T cells in Graves' hyperthyroidism and ophthalmopathy. TCR beta CDR3 region amplification was performed from RNA transcripts. An initial round of RT-PCR targeting the TCR CDR3 relied on the HTBI primer set. TCRdb re-analysed the multiplex PCR reads in MiXCR, keeping a single row per CDR3 protein. This sample has about 690,000 distinct CDR3 sequences, with 17% found just once. Source material: blood. These receptors originate from a man in his forties or fifties with Graves' hyperthyroidism.

This clonotype was recorded a few times. The chain links TRBV7-3 to TRBJ2-1; 9 nucleotides agree with TRBD2. The germline V gene encodes CDR1 SGHTA and CDR2 FQGTGA. This CDR3 is 17 amino acids long. V shed 0 bases and J 4 bases; nucleotides not matched to a gene: 7. The CDR3 DNA is TGTGCCAGCAGCTTAACGAAAGCGGGAGGACGGTACAATGAGCAGTTCTTC. As protein: CASSLTKAGGRYNEQFF.

This clonotype was seen a handful of times. A clone one base away is much larger, so this may be a read error. The chain combines TRBV5-6 with TRBJ2-3; TRBD2 might be the D (6 bases). The CDR3 is 14 residues long. Germline lookup yields CDR1 SGHDT and CDR2 YYEEEE. The germline V and J ends were trimmed by 2 bases and 0 bases, with 7 bases remaining between them. The CDR3 loop is CASSFGTSTDTQYF. CDR3 bases: TGTGCCAGCAGCTTTGGGACTAGCACAGATACGCAGTATTTT.

V gene TRBV11-1 combines with J gene TRBJ2-5; TRBD1 might be the D (6 bases). Germline V gives CDR1 SGHAT, CDR2 FQDESV (reference sequence). The CDR3 extends over 17 amino acids. Between the trimmed V and J ends, which lost 5 bases and 2 bases, there was a span of 21 bases. The CDR3 bases are TGTGCCAGCAGCCCCGGGACAACCAATTTACAGCAAGAGACCCAGTACTTC. Protein sequence: CASSPGTTNLQQETQYF.

This clonotype was recorded many times. The rearrangement joins TRBV5-1 to TRBJ2-7; D is unclear. The CDR3 runs to 12 residues. Germline V CDR1 and CDR2: SGHRS, YFSETQ. The V and J ends lost 0 bases and 7 bases respectively, with 8 bases between them. CDR3 region: CASSLVMGEQYF. The CDR3 bases are TGCGCCAGCAGCTTGGTAATGGGGGAGCAGTACTTC.

This sequence joins TRBV19 and TRBJ2-1, with no clear D. The V end lost 3 bases, the J end lost 6 bases, and 12 bases lay between the germline ends. This CDR3 is built from 14 residues. Germline CDR1 LNHDA, CDR2 SQIVND (reference sequence). CDR3 amino acids: CASSMGTTVNEQFF. The DNA of the CDR3 is TGTGCCAGTAGTATGGGAACTACCGTCAATGAGCAGTTCTTC.